This T cell receptor (beta chain) was obtained from a study of early T cells in non-severe SARS-CoV-2 infection. Turning to the study itself: The input, bulk RNA from unsorted whole blood, was sequenced, and chains were unpaired. General observations from the study: A preference for anti-spike CD8 responses marked VDJdb matching, which missed private and CD4 specificities.

On this clonotype: Its antigen is undetermined.

In the library, individual cDNA molecules carried attached unique molecular identifiers. TCRdb processed the 5' RACE reads anew with MiXCR; each CDR3 protein has one entry. The sample consists of approximately 70,000 distinct CDR3 sequences, around 10% of them appearing once. CDR1 LGHDT and CDR2 YNNKEL come from the germline V gene (reference sequence). The CDR3 runs 19 residues. J lost 2 bases, V lost 3 bases, and 14 bases had no gene match. This receptor was obtained from an adult who was a healthcare worker with PCR-confirmed SARS-CoV-2 infection or an uninfected control (not recorded which). Sequenced here: whole blood, sampled at baseline. The chain joins TRBV3-1 to TRBJ2-3; TRBD2 aligns across 10 bases. CDR3 region: CASSQDTGLAEYYTDTQYF. For the CDR3, the DNA is TGTGCCAGCAGCCAGGACACCGGACTAGCGGAATATTACACAGATACGCAGTATTTT.